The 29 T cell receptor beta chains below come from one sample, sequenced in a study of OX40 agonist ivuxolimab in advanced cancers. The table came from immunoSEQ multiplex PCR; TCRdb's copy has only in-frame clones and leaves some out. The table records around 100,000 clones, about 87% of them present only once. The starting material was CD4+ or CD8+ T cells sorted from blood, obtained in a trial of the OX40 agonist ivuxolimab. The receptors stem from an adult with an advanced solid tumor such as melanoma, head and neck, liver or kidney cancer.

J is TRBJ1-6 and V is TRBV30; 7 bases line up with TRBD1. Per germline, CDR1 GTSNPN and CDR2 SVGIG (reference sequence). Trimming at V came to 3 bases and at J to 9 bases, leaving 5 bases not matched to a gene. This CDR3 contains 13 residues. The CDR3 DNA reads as TGTGCCTGGAGAGCAGGGGACAGTTCACCCCTCCACTTT. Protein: CAWRAGDSSPLHF.

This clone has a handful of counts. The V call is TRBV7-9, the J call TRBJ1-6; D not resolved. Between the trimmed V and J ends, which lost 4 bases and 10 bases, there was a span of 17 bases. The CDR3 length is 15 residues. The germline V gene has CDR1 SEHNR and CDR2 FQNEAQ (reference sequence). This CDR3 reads CASSSLGVRYSPLHF. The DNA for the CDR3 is TGTGCCAGCAGCTCCCTGGGCGTTAGGTACTCACCCCTCCACTTT.

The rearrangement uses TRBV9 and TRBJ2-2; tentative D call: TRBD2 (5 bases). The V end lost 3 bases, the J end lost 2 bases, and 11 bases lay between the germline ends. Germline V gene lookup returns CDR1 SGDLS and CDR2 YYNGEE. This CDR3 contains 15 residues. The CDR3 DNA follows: TGTGCCAGCAGCGGTGGTAGCGCCAACACCGGGGAGCTGTTTTTT. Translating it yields CASSGGSANTGELFF.

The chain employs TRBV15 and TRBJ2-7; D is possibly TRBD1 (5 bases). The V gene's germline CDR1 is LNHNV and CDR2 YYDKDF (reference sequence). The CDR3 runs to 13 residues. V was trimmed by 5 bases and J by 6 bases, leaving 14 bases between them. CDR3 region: CATSSNQGGEQYF. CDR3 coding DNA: TGTGCCACCAGCTCGAACCAGGGTGGCGAGCAGTACTTC.

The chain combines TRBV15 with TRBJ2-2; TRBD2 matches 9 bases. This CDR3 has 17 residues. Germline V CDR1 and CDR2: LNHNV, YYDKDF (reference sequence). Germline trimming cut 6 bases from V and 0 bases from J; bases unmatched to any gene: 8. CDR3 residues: CATRRLAVPTNTGELFF. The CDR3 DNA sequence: TGTGCCACCAGGAGACTAGCGGTGCCTACGAACACCGGGGAGCTGTTTTTT.

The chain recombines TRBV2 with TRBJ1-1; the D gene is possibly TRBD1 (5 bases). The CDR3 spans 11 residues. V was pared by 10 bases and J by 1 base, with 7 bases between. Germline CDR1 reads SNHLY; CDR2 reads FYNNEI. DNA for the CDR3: TGTGCCACCGGGGGGAACACTGAAGCTTTCTTT. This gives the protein CATGGNTEAFF.

The CDR3 here is CASSLATSNTQYF. CDR3 nucleotide sequence: TGTGCCAGCAGCTTAGCGACTAGCAATACGCAGTATTTT. The chain has TRBV7-2 and TRBJ2-3; 7 bases fit TRBD2. CDR3 length equals 13 residues. CDR1 and CDR2 (germline): SGHTA, FQGNSA. V dropped 0 bases and J dropped 7; count of bases not matched to a gene: 1.

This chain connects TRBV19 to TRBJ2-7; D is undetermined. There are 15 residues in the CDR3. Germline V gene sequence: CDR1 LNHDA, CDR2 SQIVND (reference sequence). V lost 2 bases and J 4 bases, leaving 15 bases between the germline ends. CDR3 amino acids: CASSILAFNSYEQYF. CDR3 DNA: TGTGCCAGTAGTATACTTGCGTTCAACTCGTACGAGCAGTACTTC. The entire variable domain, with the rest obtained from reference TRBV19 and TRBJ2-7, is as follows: DGGITQSPKYLFRKEGQNVTLSCEQNLNHDAMYWYRQDPGQGLRLIYYSQIVNDFQKGDIAEGYSVSREKKESFPLTVTSAQKNPTAFYLCASSILAFNSYEQYFGPGTRLTVT.

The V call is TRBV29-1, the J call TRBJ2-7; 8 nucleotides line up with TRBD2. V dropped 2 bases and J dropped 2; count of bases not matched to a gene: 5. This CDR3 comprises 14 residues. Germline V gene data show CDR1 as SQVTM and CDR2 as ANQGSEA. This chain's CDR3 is CSVELAGGAYEQYF. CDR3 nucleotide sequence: TGCAGCGTTGAACTAGCGGGTGGGGCCTACGAGCAGTACTTC.

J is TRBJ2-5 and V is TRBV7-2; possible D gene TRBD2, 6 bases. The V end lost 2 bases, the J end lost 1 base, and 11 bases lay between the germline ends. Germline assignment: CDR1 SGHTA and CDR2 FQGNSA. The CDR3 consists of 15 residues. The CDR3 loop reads CASSLPGGTQETQYF. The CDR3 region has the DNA TGTGCCAGCAGCTTACCAGGCGGGACCCAAGAGACCCAGTACTTC. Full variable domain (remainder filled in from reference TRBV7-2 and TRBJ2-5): GAGVSQSPSNKVTEKGKDVELRCDPISGHTALYWYRQSLGQGLEFLIYFQGNSAPDKSGLPSDRFSAERTGGSVSTLTIQRTQQEDSAVYLCASSLPGGTQETQYFGPGTRLLVL.

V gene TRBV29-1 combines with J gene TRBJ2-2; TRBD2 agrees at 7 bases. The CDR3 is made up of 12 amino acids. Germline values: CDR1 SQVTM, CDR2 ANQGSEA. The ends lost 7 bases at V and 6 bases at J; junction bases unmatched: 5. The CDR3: CSAQSGAGELFF. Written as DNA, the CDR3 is TGCAGCGCCCAAAGCGGGGCCGGGGAGCTGTTTTTT.

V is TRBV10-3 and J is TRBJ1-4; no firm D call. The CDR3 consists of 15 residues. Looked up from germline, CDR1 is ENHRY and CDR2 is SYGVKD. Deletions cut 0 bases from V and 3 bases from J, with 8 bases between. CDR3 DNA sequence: TGTGCCATCAGTGAGTCGGGAGCAGCTAATGAAAAACTGTTTTTT. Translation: CAISESGAANEKLFF.

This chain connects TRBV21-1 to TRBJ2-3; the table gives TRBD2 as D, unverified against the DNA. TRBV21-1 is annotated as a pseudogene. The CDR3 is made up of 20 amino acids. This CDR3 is CASSKKGVGLAGIGTDTQYF. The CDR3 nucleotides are TGTGCCAGCAGCAAAAAGGGGGTTGGACTAGCGGGAATTGGGACAGATACGCAGTATTTT.

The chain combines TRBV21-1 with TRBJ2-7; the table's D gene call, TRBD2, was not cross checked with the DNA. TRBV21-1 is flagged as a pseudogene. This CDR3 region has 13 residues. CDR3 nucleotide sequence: TGTGCCAGCCCTAAGAGAGAGGCGGCCGAGCAGTACTTC. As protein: CASPKREAAEQYF.

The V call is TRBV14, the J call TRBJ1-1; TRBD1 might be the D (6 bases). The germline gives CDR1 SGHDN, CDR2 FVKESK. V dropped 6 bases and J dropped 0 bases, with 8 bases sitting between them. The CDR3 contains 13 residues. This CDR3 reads CASRDSLNTEAFF. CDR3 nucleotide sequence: TGTGCCAGCAGGGACAGCCTGAACACTGAAGCTTTCTTT.

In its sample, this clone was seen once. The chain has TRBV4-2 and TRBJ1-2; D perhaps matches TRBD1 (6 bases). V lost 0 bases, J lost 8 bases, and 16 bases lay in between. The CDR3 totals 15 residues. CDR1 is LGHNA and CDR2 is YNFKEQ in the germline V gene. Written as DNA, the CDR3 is TGTGCCAGCAGCCAAGAAGATGGGGGCCCAGGCGGCTACACCTTC. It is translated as CASSQEDGGPGGYTF.

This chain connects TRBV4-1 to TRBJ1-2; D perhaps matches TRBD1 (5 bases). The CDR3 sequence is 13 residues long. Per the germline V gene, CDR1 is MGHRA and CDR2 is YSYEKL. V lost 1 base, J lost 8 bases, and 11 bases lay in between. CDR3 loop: CASSQAQERGYTF. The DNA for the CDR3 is TGCGCCAGCAGCCAAGCACAGGAGAGGGGCTACACCTTC.

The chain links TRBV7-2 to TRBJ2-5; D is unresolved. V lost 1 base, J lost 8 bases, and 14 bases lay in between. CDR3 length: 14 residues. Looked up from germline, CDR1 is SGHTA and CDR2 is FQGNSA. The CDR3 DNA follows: TGTGCCAGCAGCTTAGAGCCCTCGCTGGGTACCCAGTACTTC. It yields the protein CASSLEPSLGTQYF.

The CDR3 spells CASRGDRTDTQYF. The DNA of the CDR3 is TGTGCCTCCCGGGGGGACCGCACAGATACGCAGTATTTT. This rearrangement joins TRBV7-3 to TRBJ2-3; 7 nucleotides align to TRBD2. Germline V gene lookup returns CDR1 SGHTA and CDR2 FQGTGA. The CDR3 covers 13 residues. Losses at the gene ends were 11 bases for V and 1 base for J; bases not matched to a gene: 6.

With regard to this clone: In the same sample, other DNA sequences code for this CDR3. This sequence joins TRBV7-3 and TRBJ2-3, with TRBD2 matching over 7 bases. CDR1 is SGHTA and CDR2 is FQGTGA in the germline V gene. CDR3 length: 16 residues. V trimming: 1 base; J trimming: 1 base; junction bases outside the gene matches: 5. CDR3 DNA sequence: TGTGCCAGCAGCTTAATGGGTCGGGGGGGCACAGATACGCAGTATTTT. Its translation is CASSLMGRGGTDTQYF.

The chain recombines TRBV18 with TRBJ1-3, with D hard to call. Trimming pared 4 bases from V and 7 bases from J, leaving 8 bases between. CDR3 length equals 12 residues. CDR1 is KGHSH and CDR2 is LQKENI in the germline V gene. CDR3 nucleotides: TGTGCCAGCTCACGGCAGGAGAACACCATATATTTT. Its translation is CASSRQENTIYF.

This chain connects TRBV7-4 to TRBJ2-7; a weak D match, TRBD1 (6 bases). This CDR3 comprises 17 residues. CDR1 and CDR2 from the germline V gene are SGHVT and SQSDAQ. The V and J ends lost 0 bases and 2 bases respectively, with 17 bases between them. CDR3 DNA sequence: TGTGCCAGCAGCTTAGCGCGGTATAAGGACAGTGCCTACGAGCAGTACTTC. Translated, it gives CASSLARYKDSAYEQYF.

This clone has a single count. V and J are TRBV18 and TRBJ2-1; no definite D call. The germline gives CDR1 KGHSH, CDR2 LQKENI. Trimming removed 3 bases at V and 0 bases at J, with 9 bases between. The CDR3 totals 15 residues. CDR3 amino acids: CASSPRSDSYNEQFF. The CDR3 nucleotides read TGTGCCAGCTCACCGCGGTCGGACTCCTACAATGAGCAGTTCTTC.

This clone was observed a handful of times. The CDR3 sequence is CASSPLAVSTDTQYF. CDR3 coding DNA: TGTGCCAGCAGCCCTTTGGCGGTTAGCACAGATACGCAGTATTTT. The chain carries TRBV11-2 and TRBJ2-3, with D uncertain. The CDR3 loop spans 15 amino acids. V was pared by 5 bases and J by 0 bases, with 12 bases between. Germline-derived CDR1 and CDR2 are SGHAT and FQNNGV.

The CDR3 DNA reads as TGCAGCGTAGGACAGGGGGGAGGGCCCCAGCATTTT. As protein: CSVGQGGGPQHF. The rearrangement uses TRBV29-1 and TRBJ1-5; 10 bases align to TRBD1. Germline V CDR1 and CDR2: SQVTM, ANQGSEA. Unmatched junction bases numbered 5, after V lost 6 bases and J lost 9 bases. This CDR3 contains 12 residues.

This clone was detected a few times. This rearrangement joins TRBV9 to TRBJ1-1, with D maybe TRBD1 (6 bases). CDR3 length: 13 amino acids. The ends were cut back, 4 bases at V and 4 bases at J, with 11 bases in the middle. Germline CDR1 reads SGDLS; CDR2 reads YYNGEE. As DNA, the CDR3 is TGTGCCAGCAGCCTGGACAGCTTCACTGAAGCTTTCTTT. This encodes CASSLDSFTEAFF.

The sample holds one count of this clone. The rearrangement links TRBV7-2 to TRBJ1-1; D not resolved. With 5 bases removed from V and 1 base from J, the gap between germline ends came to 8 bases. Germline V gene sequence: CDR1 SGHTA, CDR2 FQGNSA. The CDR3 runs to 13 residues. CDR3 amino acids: CASSRRENTEAFF. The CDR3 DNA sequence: TGTGCCAGCAGCCGTCGAGAGAACACTGAAGCTTTCTTT. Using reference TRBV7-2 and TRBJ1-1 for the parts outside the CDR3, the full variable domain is GAGVSQSPSNKVTEKGKDVELRCDPISGHTALYWYRQSLGQGLEFLIYFQGNSAPDKSGLPSDRFSAERTGGSVSTLTIQRTQQEDSAVYLCASSRRENTEAFFGQGTRLTVV.

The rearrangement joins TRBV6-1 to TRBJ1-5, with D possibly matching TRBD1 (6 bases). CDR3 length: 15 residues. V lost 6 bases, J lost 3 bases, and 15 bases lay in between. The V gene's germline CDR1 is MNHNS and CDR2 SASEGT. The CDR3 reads CASSSLTGYNQPQHF. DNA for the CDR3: TGTGCCAGCAGCTCTCTTACAGGGTACAATCAGCCCCAGCATTTT.

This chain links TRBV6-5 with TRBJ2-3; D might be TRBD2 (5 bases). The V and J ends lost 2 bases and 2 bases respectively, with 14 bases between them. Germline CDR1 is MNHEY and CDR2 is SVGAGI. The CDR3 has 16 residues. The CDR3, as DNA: TGTGCCAGCAGTTACCGGTTTACGGGGTCCACAGATACGCAGTATTTT. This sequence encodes CASSYRFTGSTDTQYF.